The 6 T cell receptor beta chains below all came from one sample that was sequenced in a study of shared clonotypes between healthy human individuals. Some clones are missing from TCRdb's copy, which holds only in-frame ones; the method was immunoSEQ multiplex PCR. This table has millions of clones, approximately 95% appearing once. Sequenced input: naive CD4+ T cells from PBMCs. Documented subset: CD45RA+ positively selected. All receptors derive from a man between 18 and 35 years old in good health. Some clones in this sample may be carry-over from other donors' samples.

The chain uses TRBV29-1 and TRBJ2-7; D ambiguous. The CDR3 covers 13 residues. The V end was cut by 4 bases, the J end by 2 bases, with 12 bases between. CDR1 and CDR2 (germline): SQVTM, ANQGSEA. The CDR3 DNA follows: TGCAGCGTTGGGCCCGGCGGAACCTACGAGCAGTACTTC. Its protein product is CSVGPGGTYEQYF.

The J gene is TRBJ2-7, the V gene TRBV6-1; perhaps D is TRBD1 or TRBD2 (5 bases each). V was pared by 2 bases and J by 3 bases, with 11 bases between. This CDR3 contains 14 residues. Germline CDR1 reads MNHNS; CDR2 reads SASEGT. Written as DNA, the CDR3 is TGTGCCAGCAGTGAACGGGGCAGAAACTACGAGCAGTACTTC. Amino acid sequence: CASSERGRNYEQYF.

This chain joins TRBV7-2 and TRBJ1-1, with no clear D. The CDR3 is made up of 13 amino acids. CDR1 and CDR2 (germline): SGHTA, FQGNSA. The V end lost 2 bases, the J end lost 7 bases, and 11 bases lay between the germline ends. DNA for the CDR3: TGTGCCAGCAGCTTACGGACGGAGTATGAAGCTTTCTTT. Translation gives CASSLRTEYEAFF.

The chain couples TRBV7-8 to TRBJ1-2, with D perhaps matching TRBD1 (5 bases). V lost 5 bases and J lost 2, with 12 bases in between. The CDR3 length is 14 residues. Germline V gives CDR1 SGHVS, CDR2 FQNEAQ. CDR3 DNA sequence: TGTGCCAGCAGCGAGGACGGACAAAACTATGGCTACACCTTC. Encoded protein: CASSEDGQNYGYTF.

CDR3 region: CAWSIGGGSYEQYF. The CDR3 DNA sequence: TGTGCCTGGAGCATAGGGGGAGGTTCCTACGAGCAGTACTTC. The gene calls are TRBV30 and TRBJ2-7; either TRBD1 or TRBD2 may supply D (6 bases each). Germline CDR1 and CDR2: GTSNPN and SVGIG (reference sequence). This CDR3 comprises 14 residues. Trimming took 3 bases from V and 1 from J, leaving 13 bases between them. Drawing the rest from reference TRBV30 and TRBJ2-7, the complete variable domain is SQTIHQWPATLVQPVGSPLSLECTVEGTSNPNLYWYRQAAGRGLQLLFYSVGIGQISSEVPQNLSASRPQDRQFILSSKKLLLSDSGFYLCAWSIGGGSYEQYFGPGTRLTVT.

This clone was seen just once. The gene calls are TRBV5-6 and TRBJ2-7; 9 bases match TRBD1. The CDR3 length is 14 residues. CDR1 and CDR2 from the germline V gene are SGHDT and YYEEEE. Trimming took 3 bases from V and 4 from J; bases not matched to a gene: 5. The CDR3 here is CASSSGTGMYEQYF. CDR3 nucleotides: TGTGCCAGCAGCTCCGGGACAGGGATGTACGAGCAGTACTTC.